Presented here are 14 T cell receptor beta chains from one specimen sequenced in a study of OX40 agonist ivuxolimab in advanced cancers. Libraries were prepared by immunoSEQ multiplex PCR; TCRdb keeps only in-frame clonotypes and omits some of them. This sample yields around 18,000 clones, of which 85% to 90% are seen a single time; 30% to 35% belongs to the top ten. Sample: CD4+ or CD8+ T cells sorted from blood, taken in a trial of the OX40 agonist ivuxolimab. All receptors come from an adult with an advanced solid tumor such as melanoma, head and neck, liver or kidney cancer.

The CDR3 DNA is TGTGCCAGCAGTACAAGGACACTAGCGGTATCGGGGGCCAACGTCCTGACTTTC. As protein: CASSTRTLAVSGANVLTF. J is TRBJ2-6 and V is TRBV28, with TRBD2 matching over 8 bases. The CDR3 loop spans 18 amino acids. The germline gives CDR1 MDHEN, CDR2 SYDVKM. With 5 bases clipped from V and 4 bases from J, the junction kept 13 bases outside the gene matches.

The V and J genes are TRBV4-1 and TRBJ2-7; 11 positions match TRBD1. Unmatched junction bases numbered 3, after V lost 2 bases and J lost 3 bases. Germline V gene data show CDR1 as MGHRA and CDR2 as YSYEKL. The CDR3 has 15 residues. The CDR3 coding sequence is TGCGCCAGCAGCCAAACTGGGACAGGGGGCTACGAGCAGTACTTC. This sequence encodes CASSQTGTGGYEQYF.

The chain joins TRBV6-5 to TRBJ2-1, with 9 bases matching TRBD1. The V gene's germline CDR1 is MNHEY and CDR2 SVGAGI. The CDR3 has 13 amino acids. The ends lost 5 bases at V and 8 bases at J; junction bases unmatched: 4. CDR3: CASSRTGVDEQFF. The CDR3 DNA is TGTGCCAGCAGTCGGACAGGGGTTGATGAGCAGTTCTTC.

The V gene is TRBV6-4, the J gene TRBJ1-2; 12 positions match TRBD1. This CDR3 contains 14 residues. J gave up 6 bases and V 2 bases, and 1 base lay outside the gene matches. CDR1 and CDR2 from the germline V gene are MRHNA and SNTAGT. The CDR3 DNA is TGTGCCAGCAGTGACGGGACAGGGGGCGATGGCTACACCTTC. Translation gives CASSDGTGGDGYTF.

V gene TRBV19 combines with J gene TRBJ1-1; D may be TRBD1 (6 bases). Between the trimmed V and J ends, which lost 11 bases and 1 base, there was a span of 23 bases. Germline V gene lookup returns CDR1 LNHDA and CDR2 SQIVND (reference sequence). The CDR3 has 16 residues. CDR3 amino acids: CARPIWGRKGNTEAFF. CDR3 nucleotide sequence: TGTGCCCGGCCCATATGGGGGCGAAAGGGGAACACTGAAGCTTTCTTT.

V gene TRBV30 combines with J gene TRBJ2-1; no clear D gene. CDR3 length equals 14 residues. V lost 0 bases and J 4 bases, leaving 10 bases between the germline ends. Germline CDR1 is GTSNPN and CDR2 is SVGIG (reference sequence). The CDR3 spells CAWSVLGSYNEQFF. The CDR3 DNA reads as TGTGCCTGGAGTGTACTCGGCAGTTACAATGAGCAGTTCTTC.

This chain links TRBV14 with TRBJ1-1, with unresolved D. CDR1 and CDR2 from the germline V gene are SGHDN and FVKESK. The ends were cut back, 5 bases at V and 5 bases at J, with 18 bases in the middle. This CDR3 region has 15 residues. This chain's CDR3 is CASSEGLGRRTEAFF. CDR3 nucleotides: TGTGCCAGCAGCGAAGGATTAGGGCGGCGAACTGAAGCTTTCTTT. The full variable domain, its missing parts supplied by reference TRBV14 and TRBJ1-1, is EAGVTQFPSHSVIEKGQTVTLRCDPISGHDNLYWYRRVMGKEIKFLLHFVKESKQDESGMPNNRFLAERTGGTYSTLKVQPAELEDSGVYFCASSEGLGRRTEAFFGQGTRLTVV.

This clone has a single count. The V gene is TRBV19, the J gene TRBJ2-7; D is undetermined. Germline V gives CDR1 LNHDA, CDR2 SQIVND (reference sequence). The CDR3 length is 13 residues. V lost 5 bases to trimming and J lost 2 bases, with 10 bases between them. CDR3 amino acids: CASSYGRTYEQYF. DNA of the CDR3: TGTGCCAGTAGTTATGGCAGAACCTACGAGCAGTACTTC.

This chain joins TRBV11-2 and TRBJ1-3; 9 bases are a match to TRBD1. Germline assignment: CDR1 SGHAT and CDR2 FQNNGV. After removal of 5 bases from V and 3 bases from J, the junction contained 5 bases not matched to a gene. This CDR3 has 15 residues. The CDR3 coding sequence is TGTGCCAGCAGCATCGGGACAGGGAATGGAAACACCATATATTTT. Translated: CASSIGTGNGNTIYF.

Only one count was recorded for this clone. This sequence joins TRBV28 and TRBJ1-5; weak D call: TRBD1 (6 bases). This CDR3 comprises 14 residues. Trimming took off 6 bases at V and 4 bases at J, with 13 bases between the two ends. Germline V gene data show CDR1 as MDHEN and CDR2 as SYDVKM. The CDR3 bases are TGTGCCAGCAGCCTTCAGACAGGTAATCAGCCCCAGCATTTT. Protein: CASSLQTGNQPQHF.

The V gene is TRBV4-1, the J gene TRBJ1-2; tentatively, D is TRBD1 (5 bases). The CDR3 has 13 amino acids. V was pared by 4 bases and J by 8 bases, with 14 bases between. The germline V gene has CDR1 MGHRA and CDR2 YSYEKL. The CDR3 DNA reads TGCGCCAGCAGCCCTCCTGGGGCATTAGGCTACACCTTC. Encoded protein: CASSPPGALGYTF.

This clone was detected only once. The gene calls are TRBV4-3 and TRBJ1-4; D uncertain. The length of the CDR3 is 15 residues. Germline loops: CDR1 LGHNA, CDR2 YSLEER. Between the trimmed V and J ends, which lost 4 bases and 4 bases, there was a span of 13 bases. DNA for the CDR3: TGCGCCAGCAGCCCCGACGGTCCGCTTAATGAAAAACTGTTTTTT. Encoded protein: CASSPDGPLNEKLFF.

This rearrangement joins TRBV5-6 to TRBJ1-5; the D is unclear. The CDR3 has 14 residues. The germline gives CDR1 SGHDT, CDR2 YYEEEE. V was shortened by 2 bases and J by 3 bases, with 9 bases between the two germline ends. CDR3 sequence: CASSLNGNNQPQHF. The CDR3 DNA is TGTGCCAGCAGCTTAAACGGGAACAATCAGCCCCAGCATTTT.

The CDR3 spells CASSSGEPYEQYF. Written as DNA, the CDR3 is TGTGCCAGCAGTTCTGGGGAACCCTACGAGCAGTACTTC. The chain couples TRBV6-1 to TRBJ2-7; D remains ambiguous. The ends were cut back, 5 bases at V and 2 bases at J, with 10 bases in the middle. Germline CDR1 MNHNS, CDR2 SASEGT. The CDR3 has 13 amino acids.